This T cell receptor beta chain came from a study of monozygotic twins with inflammatory bowel disease (dated by TCRdb to about 2019). Study-level background: In total, 30 or so monozygotic twin pairs made up the full study: 19 Danish pairs, all IBD-discordant, plus nine German pairs, of which four were IBD-concordant and five were IBD-discordant. Disease-associated traits were sought mainly through comparisons between IBD patients and their genetically identical healthy co-twins within discordant pairs. Each individual had, on average, about 151 000 unique TCRalpha sequences and 181 000 unique TCRbeta sequences available for analysis.

The library came from 5' RACE. For each TCR library, approximately 3,700 ng of total RNA was used. cDNA was synthesized with SMARTScribe reverse transcriptase in eight separate reactions per sample. During cDNA synthesis, unique molecular identifiers containing a 6-nucleotide sample barcode were introduced by template switching. TCRalpha and TCRbeta cDNA was amplified in two nested PCRs of around 15 and 9 cycles, and bead purification was carried out after each PCR. Before amplification, the cDNA was treated with uracil DNA-glycosylase and purified using the QIAquick PCR purification kit. The second PCR added Illumina TruSeq-compatible adapters along with sample-specific barcodes. Library quality and concentration were checked on TapeStation and Qubit, and libraries were pooled at around 4.7 ng each. The pooled libraries were sequenced with 2 x 100 bp reads and custom sequencing primers on an Illumina HiSeq2500 single-index Rapid Run. The published analysis was carried out like this. PCR and sequencing errors were corrected by UMI-based consensus assembly using MiGEC version 1.2.6. MiXCR version 2.1.1 was used for V(D)J alignment, clonotype assembly and CDR3 extraction. Gene usage, clonotype sharing and MAIT/NKT TCR abundance were normalised by analysing the top 1000, 10 000 and 20 000 clonotypes per sample. Diversity was computed as the inverse Simpson index with the vegan R package after downsampling to 27 000 UMIs. Statistical testing used paired Mann-Whitney U tests on the discordant twin pairs and applied Benjamini-Hochberg correction for multiple testing. After TCRdb reprocessed the reads, each CDR3 protein sequence was kept as one row, without DNA. The V and J calls follow TCRdb's processing rather than the paper's. The sample table on file contains approximately 380,000 distinct CDR3 sequences. 2.6% of the sample is held by the ten biggest clonotypes.

A word on this clonotype: The target of this receptor is not known.

From each donor, an approximately 2.5 ml peripheral blood sample was collected into PAXgene tubes and kept at -80 degrees C. Total RNA was isolated from whole blood with the PAXgene blood miRNA kit on an automated QIAcube, without T cell sorting. Peripheral blood from monozygotic twin pairs, either concordant or discordant for inflammatory bowel disease, underwent deep TCRalpha and TCRbeta repertoire profiling that used unique molecular barcoding. For every twin pair, smoking habits were documented, and each individual was categorised as a current, former or never smoker. Broader findings and caveats from the paper: The results gave no support for a single strong signal or clonotype linked to IBD. A decrease in TCRbeta repertoire diversity, as measured by inverse Simpson index, was observed in IBD patients compared with their healthy co-twins. No difference in repertoire similarity was observed between concordant and discordant twins, possibly owing to limited statistical power. Because patients received different immunosuppressive treatments, the repertoires may have picked up extra background noise and variability between individuals. The analysis was unable to tell apart different T cell subtypes. Compared with healthy twins, IBD patients shared fewer clonotypes with other individuals, and the difference was most pronounced in patients with signs of disease activity.

This TCR was recovered from a human donor with ulcerative colitis or Crohn's disease, or a healthy co-twin of an affected twin (not recorded which). Material for sequencing was blood.

CDR3 reads: CASRSWDSTEAFF. The rearrangement combines TRBV12-3 or TRBV12-4 with TRBJ1-1; TCRdb's D call, TRBD1, is unchecked because there is no DNA. From the cysteine through the phenylalanine, the CDR3 covers 13 amino acids. No nucleotide data were recorded.